A selection of T cell receptor beta chains follows, all from one sample in a study of tumor-infiltrating lymphocytes in primary liver carcinoma. From the multiplex PCR reads, TCRdb called clonotypes with MiXCR, one entry per CDR3 protein. The sample shows some 120,000 distinct CDR3 sequences, 50% to 65% of them seen only once. The specimen was liver tumor tissue from sampling region 1. The source of these receptors is a woman aged 55-75 years with primary liver carcinoma and hepatitis B virus infection. The CDR3 runs from the conserved cysteine through the conserved F or W. Each record gives: J gene, clone size, D gene, V gene, CDR3 protein, CDR3 DNA. A D gene is named only where the DNA matches it firmly. Clone size is stated in some rows and not others, as once, few, many or a class when expanded.

>TRBJ2-5|few|.|TRBV7-8
CASSLRDGQETQYF
TGTGCCAGCAGCTTACGGGACGGACAAGAGACCCAGTACTTC
>TRBJ1-1|.|.|TRBV28
CASSFHSRGNIEAFF
TGTGCCAGCAGTTTTCATTCTAGGGGGAACATTGAAGCTTTCTTT
>TRBJ1-4|.|.|TRBV28
CASSLFGLRGEKLFF
TGTGCCAGCAGTTTATTTGGGTTACGGGGTGAAAAACTGTTTTTT
>TRBJ2-7|.|.|TRBV29-1
CSVTLGTCVYEQYF
TGCAGCGTTACCCTAGGGACTTGCGTGTACGAGCAGTACTTC
>TRBJ2-3|many|.|TRBV6-1
CASSPGTLAGSTDTQYF
TGTGCCAGCAGCCCCGGGACCCTGGCAGGTAGCACAGATACGCAGTATTTT
>TRBJ2-5|.|.|TRBV11-2
CACSSGLGEAQYF
TGTGCCTGCAGCTCCGGGCTTGGGGAGGCCCAGTACTTC
>TRBJ2-5|.|TRBD2|TRBV28
CASSLGPAGGLQETQYF
TGTGCCAGCAGTTTAGGTCCAGCGGGGGGCCTCCAAGAGACCCAGTACTTC
>TRBJ2-3|.|TRBD2|TRBV4-2
CTSSQTETSGATDTQYF
TGTACCAGCAGCCAGACCGAGACTAGCGGGGCCACAGATACGCAGTATTTT
>TRBJ1-1|.|.|TRBV11-2
CARNLDPSVNTEVFF
TGTGCCAGAAACTTAGATCCCTCGGTGAACACTGAAGTTTTCTTT
>TRBJ2-3|medium-sized|.|TRBV11-3
CASSQWADTQYF
TGTGCCAGCAGCCAGTGGGCAGATACGCAGTATTTT
>TRBJ1-1|many|.|TRBV6-2/TRBV6-3
CASSYAGWNTEAFF
TGTGCCAGCAGTTACGCAGGGTGGAACACTGAAGCTTTCTTT
>TRBJ2-7|.|.|TRBV12-3/TRBV12-4
CASSVNPQGEQHF
TGTGCCAGCAGTGTCAACCCCCAGGGCGAGCAGCACTTC
>TRBJ2-6|few|TRBD1|TRBV28
CASSPPGQGRSGANVLTF
TGTGCCAGCAGTCCCCCGGGACAGGGTCGCTCTGGGGCCAACGTCCTGACTTTC
>TRBJ2-7|.|TRBD1|TRBV4-2
CASSDFAGTGGYEQYF
TGTGCCAGCAGCGACTTCGCCGGGACAGGGGGCTACGAGCAGTACTTC
>TRBJ2-5|few|.|TRBV5-1
CASRPGPGLQTQYF
TGCGCCAGCAGGCCGGGACCGGGTCTTCAGACCCAGTACTTC
>TRBJ2-2|.|.|TRBV28
CASKVGGRDTGELFF
TGTGCCAGCAAAGTAGGGGGGAGAGACACCGGGGAGCTGTTTTTT
>TRBJ2-1|.|.|TRBV11-2
CASSPDLRYRKQFF
TGTGCCAGCAGTCCGGACCTGAGGTATAGGAAGCAGTTCTTC
>TRBJ2-5|.|.|TRBV5-1
CVSSLLEGSYQETQYF
TGCGTCAGCAGCTTGCTGGAGGGCTCCTACCAAGAGACCCAGTACTTC
>TRBJ2-7|.|TRBD2|TRBV28
CASSRGLAGVGEKYF
TGTGCCAGCAGTAGAGGACTAGCGGGAGTTGGAGAGAAGTACTTC
>TRBJ2-3|many|.|TRBV12-3/TRBV12-4
CASSFQNTDTQYF
TGTGCCAGCAGTTTCCAGAACACAGATACGCAGTATTTT
>TRBJ2-1|.|TRBD2|TRBV11-2
CASGLGLVAGGPNEQFF
TGTGCCAGTGGTTTAGGTCTGGTAGCGGGAGGGCCGAATGAGCAGTTCTTC
>TRBJ2-5|.|.|TRBV24-1
CAISDRQAHQKAQYF
TGTGCCATCAGTGATCGGCAGGCGCACCAAAAGGCCCAGTACTTC
>TRBJ1-1|once|.|TRBV11-2
CAGSLELGRAEAFF
TGTGCCGGCAGCTTAGAGTTGGGGAGGGCTGAAGCTTTCTTT
>TRBJ1-6|.|.|TRBV11-2
CASTFSGPYNTPLHF
TGCGCCAGCACCTTTTCTGGCCCGTACAACACACCCCTCCACTTT
>TRBJ2-5|many|.|TRBV5-4
CASRSSPDNQETQYF
TGTGCCAGCAGGTCTTCCCCAGACAACCAAGAGACCCAGTACTTC
>TRBJ1-1|.|TRBD1|TRBV5-4
CASSNQDREGAEAYF
TGTGCCAGCAGCAACCAGGACAGGGAAGGTGCGGAAGCTTACTTT
>TRBJ2-1|.|TRBD2|TRBV7-9
CASSPKGLAGRRRNEQFF
TGTGCCAGCAGCCCCAAGGGACTAGCGGGACGAAGACGCAATGAGCAGTTCTTC
>TRBJ2-1|.|.|TRBV12-3/TRBV12-4
CACSKGPAAFF
TGTGCCTGCAGTAAGGGACCCGCCGCGTTCTTC
>TRBJ2-1|.|.|TRBV2
CASRRDPPTYNEQFF
TGTGCCAGCAGGCGGGACCCTCCTACCTACAATGAGCAGTTCTTC
>TRBJ1-1|once|.|TRBV28
CASSLSGDMNSEAFF
TGTGCCAGCAGTTTATCGGGGGACATGAACAGTGAAGCTTTCTTT
>TRBJ2-7|.|TRBD2|TRBV12-3/TRBV12-4
CASSPPGGVNEQYF
TGTGCCAGCAGCCCCCCTGGGGGGGTCAACGAGCAGTACTTC
>TRBJ1-5|many|.|TRBV6-1
CASSELVTFSNQPQHF
TGTGCCAGCAGTGAACTGGTCACCTTTAGCAATCAGCCCCAGCATTTT
>TRBJ2-1|.|.|TRBV6-6
CASNPRHGANNEQFF
TGTGCCAGCAATCCAAGACATGGGGCGAACAATGAGCAGTTCTTC
>TRBJ2-1|.|.|TRBV9
CASSVGPEGEQFF
TGTGCCAGCAGCGTGGGACCCGAGGGGGAGCAGTTCTTC
>TRBJ2-3|.|.|TRBV28
CASNLTTADMQYF
TGTGCCAGCAATTTGACTACTGCAGATATGCAGTATTTT
>TRBJ2-1|once|TRBD2|TRBV15
CATSGAGSYNEQFF
TGTGCCACTAGCGGAGCGGGATCCTACAATGAGCAGTTCTTC
>TRBJ1-1|.|.|TRBV30
CAWCGQRNTEAFF
TGTGCCTGGTGTGGACAGAGGAACACTGAAGCTTTCTTT
>TRBJ1-2|many|.|TRBV11-3
CASSFRASYGYTF
TGTGCCAGCAGCTTTCGGGCATCCTATGGCTACACCTTC
>TRBJ2-6|few|.|TRBV30
CAWSSTSGANVLTF
TGTGCCTGGAGTAGCACCTCTGGGGCCAACGTCCTGACTTTC
>TRBJ2-7|.|.|TRBV6-1
CASSDYGHGKSYEQYF
TGTGCAAGCAGTGACTACGGACATGGAAAATCCTACGAGCAGTACTTC
>TRBJ1-5|once|.|TRBV11-2
CASGLVGAGQPQHF
TGTGCCAGCGGCTTAGTTGGGGCGGGTCAGCCCCAGCATTTT
>TRBJ2-2|once|TRBD1|TRBV5-5
CASSPSTGITGELFF
TGTGCCAGCAGCCCGTCGACAGGGATTACCGGGGAGCTGTTCTTT
>TRBJ2-7|.|.|TRBV11-3
CASSLDSVMLTYF
TGTGCCAGTAGCTTAGATTCCGTTATGCTGACCTACTTC
>TRBJ2-2|.|.|TRBV6-1
CASRPPPGGGSNTGELFF
TGTGCCAGCAGACCCCCACCTGGGGGGGGCTCGAACACCGGGGAGCTGTTTTTT
>TRBJ2-7|.|.|TRBV5-1
CASSMRQTGKQYF
TGCGCCAGCAGCATGAGACAAACAGGGAAGCAGTACTTC
>TRBJ2-5|many|TRBD2|TRBV29-1
CSVDPGSGRAGETQYF
TGCAGCGTTGACCCTGGGTCTGGGAGGGCCGGAGAGACCCAGTACTTC
>TRBJ2-7|.|.|TRBV11-3
CTSSLGSEYSEQYF
TGTACCAGCAGCTTAGGATCAGAATATTCCGAGCAGTACTTC
>TRBJ2-1|many|TRBD2|TRBV11-2
CASSFLLTSGSDNEQFF
TGTGCCAGCAGCTTCCTGCTAACTAGCGGGAGCGACAATGAGCAGTTCTTC